This T cell receptor beta chain was identified during a study of blood T cell repertoires in COVID-19. Looking at the study overall: Sites in the United States, Italy and Spain provided acute and convalescent COVID-19 samples. Sample material is recorded as cDNA or gDNA derived from T cells, B-cell-depleted T cells, or PBMCs.

Trimming cost V 0 bases and J 2 bases, with 10 bases left between them. Germline CDR1 SGDLS, CDR2 YYNGEE. The CDR3 consists of 15 residues. In the original analysis: Reference gene primer amplification yielded estimated nucleated cell counts. Using immunoSEQ multiplex PCR, the repertoire was profiled, and TCRdb retains in-frame clones only, with some absent. The DNA was the basis for D and trimming; V, J and clone size are from that table. This sample yields under 95,000 clones, of which about 91% are seen a single time; roughly 6.8% belongs to the top ten. Sequenced sample: peripheral blood. The clonotype originates from a woman aged 45-60 years with acute or convalescent COVID-19. This chain uses TRBV9 with TRBJ2-3; D may be TRBD1 (5 bases). CDR3: CASSVEGVPTDTQYF. The CDR3, as DNA: TGTGCCAGCAGCGTAGAAGGGGTCCCCACAGATACGCAGTATTTT.